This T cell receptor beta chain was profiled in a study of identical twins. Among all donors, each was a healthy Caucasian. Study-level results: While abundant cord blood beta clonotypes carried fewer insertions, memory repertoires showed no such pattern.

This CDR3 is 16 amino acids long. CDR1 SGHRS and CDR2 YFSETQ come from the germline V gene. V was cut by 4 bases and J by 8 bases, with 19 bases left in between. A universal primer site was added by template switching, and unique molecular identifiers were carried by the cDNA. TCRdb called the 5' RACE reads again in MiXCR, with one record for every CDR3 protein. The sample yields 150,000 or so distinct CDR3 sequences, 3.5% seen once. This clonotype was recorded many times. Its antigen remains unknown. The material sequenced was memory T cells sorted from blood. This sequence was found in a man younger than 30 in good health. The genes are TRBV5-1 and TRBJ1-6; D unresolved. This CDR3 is CASSKRDVTTDSPLHF. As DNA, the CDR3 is TGCGCCAGCAGCAAGAGGGATGTTACGACGGATTCACCCCTCCACTTT.